This passage covers 8 T cell receptor beta chains from one sample sequenced in a study of blood T cell repertoires in COVID-19. The repertoire was sequenced with immunoSEQ multiplex PCR; TCRdb's copy has only in-frame clones and lacks some. The sample consists of about 280,000 clones, approximately 81% of them appearing once. Sequencing input: PBMCs or T cells enriched from blood (not recorded which). These receptors were taken from a woman between 45 and 60 years old who had recovered from COVID-19.

The chain has TRBV7-2 and TRBJ1-5; 8 bases map to TRBD1. CDR1 SGHTA and CDR2 FQGNSA come from the germline V gene. The CDR3 is made up of 18 amino acids. The V segment lost 2 bases and the J segment 0 bases; nucleotides outside the gene matches: 9. The CDR3 DNA sequence: TGTGCCAGCAGCTTACAGAGACAGGGGCGAGGTAGCAATCAGCCCCAGCATTTT. It is translated as CASSLQRQGRGSNQPQHF.

In DNA form, the CDR3 reads TGTGCCAGTAGTATAAGTCCCTTAGTGGAGACCCAGTACTTC. It codes for CASSISPLVETQYF. V gene TRBV19 combines with J gene TRBJ2-5; D call uncertain. The CDR3 runs 14 residues. CDR1 is LNHDA and CDR2 is SQIVND in the germline V gene (reference sequence). With 2 bases removed from V and 5 bases from J, the gap between germline ends came to 12 bases.

V and J are TRBV28 and TRBJ1-5; 7 nucleotides align to TRBD1. CDR3 size: 15 residues. Trimming took 6 bases from V and 3 from J; bases not matched to a gene: 8. Germline CDR1 MDHEN, CDR2 SYDVKM. CDR3 loop: CASSLGQHLNQPQHF. The CDR3 DNA is TGTGCCAGCAGCCTGGGACAGCACCTCAATCAGCCCCAGCATTTT.

This clone appeared a few times. The V call is TRBV4-1, the J call TRBJ2-2; 9 bases fit TRBD2. V lost 0 bases, J lost 4 bases, and 12 bases stayed unmatched. This CDR3 has 19 residues. Per germline, CDR1 MGHRA and CDR2 YSYEKL. The CDR3 sequence is CASSQDAPRGGGATGELFF. CDR3 nucleotide sequence: TGCGCCAGCAGCCAAGACGCCCCGCGGGGCGGGGGGGCCACCGGGGAGCTGTTTTTT.

The CDR3 DNA is TGTGCCTGGAGTGTCCAGGGACTATTCTACGAGCAGTACTTC. This sequence encodes CAWSVQGLFYEQYF. The gene calls are TRBV30 and TRBJ2-7, with 7 bases that match TRBD2. The V and J ends lost 0 bases and 3 bases, in that order; junction bases with no gene match: 5. Germline values: CDR1 GTSNPN, CDR2 SVGIG (reference sequence). This CDR3 spans 14 amino acids.

The J gene is TRBJ2-5, the V gene TRBV4-3; TRBD1 agrees at 7 bases. Germline loops: CDR1 LGHNA, CDR2 YSLEER. The V and J ends lost 3 bases and 4 bases, in that order; junction bases with no gene match: 8. The CDR3 sequence is 15 residues long. The CDR3 DNA follows: TGCGCCAGCAGCCAGCAACAGGGGCGGCTAGAGACCCAGTACTTC. Translating gives CASSQQQGRLETQYF.

This clone was counted between two and nine times. The same CDR3 can be traced to other DNA sequences in this sample. The chain is built from TRBV27 and TRBJ1-1; a weak D match, TRBD1 (6 bases). The V end lost 3 bases, the J end lost 4 bases, and 12 bases lay between the germline ends. The CDR3 runs to 14 residues. Germline V CDR1 and CDR2: MNHEY, SMNVEV (reference sequence). CDR3 residues: CASSLRQGFTEAFF. The CDR3 nucleotides read TGTGCCAGCAGTTTGAGGCAGGGGTTCACTGAAGCTTTCTTT.

The genes are TRBV3-1 (or the pseudogene TRBV3-2) and TRBJ2-1; a weak D match, TRBD2 (6 bases). Trimming stripped 0 bases from V and 9 bases from J, with 9 bases between. The CDR3 covers 13 residues. Germline V gives CDR1 LGHDT, CDR2 YNNKEL (reference sequence). This chain's CDR3 is CASSQDVGGEQFF. CDR3 nucleotide sequence: TGTGCCAGCAGCCAAGATGTGGGGGGTGAGCAGTTCTTC.